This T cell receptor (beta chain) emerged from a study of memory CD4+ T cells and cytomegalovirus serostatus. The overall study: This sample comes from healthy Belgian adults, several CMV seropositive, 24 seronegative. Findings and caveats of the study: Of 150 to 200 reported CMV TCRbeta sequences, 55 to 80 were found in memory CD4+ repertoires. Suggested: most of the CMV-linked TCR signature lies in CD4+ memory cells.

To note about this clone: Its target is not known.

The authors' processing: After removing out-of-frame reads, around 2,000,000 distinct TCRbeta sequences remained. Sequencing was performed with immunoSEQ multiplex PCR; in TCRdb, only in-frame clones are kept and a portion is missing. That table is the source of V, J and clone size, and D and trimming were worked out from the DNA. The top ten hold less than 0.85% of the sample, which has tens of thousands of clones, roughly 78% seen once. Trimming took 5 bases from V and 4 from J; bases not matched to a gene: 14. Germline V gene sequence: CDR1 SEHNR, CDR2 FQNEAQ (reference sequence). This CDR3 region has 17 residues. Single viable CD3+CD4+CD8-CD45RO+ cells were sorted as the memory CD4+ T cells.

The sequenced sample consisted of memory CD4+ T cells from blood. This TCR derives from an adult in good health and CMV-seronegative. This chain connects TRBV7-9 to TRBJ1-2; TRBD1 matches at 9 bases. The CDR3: CASSRGTGKSGIYGYTF. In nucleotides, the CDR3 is TGTGCCAGCAGCAGAGGGACAGGGAAATCCGGTATCTATGGCTACACCTTC.